These 29 T cell receptor beta chains were sequenced from one sample in a study of blood T cell repertoires in COVID-19. Assay used: immunoSEQ multiplex PCR; TCRdb lists only in-frame clones, some missing. The sample records about 210,000 clones, around four fifths being singletons. Sequenced: peripheral blood. These TCRs come from a man in his 60s with COVID-19, enrolled during active disease.

The chain carries TRBV5-1 and TRBJ2-1, with 11 bases matching TRBD2. This CDR3 comprises 15 residues. V gave up 1 base and J gave up 5 bases; unmatched junction bases: 2. Per germline, CDR1 SGHRS and CDR2 YFSETQ. The CDR3 DNA reads as TGCGCCAGCAGCTTGTTAGCGGGAGGGAACAATGAGCAGTTCTTC. This codes for CASSLLAGGNNEQFF. The full variable domain, its missing parts supplied by reference TRBV5-1 and TRBJ2-1, is KAGVTQTPRYLIKTRGQQVTLSCSPISGHRSVSWYQQTPGQGLQFLFEYFSETQRNKGNFPGRFSGRQFSNSRSEMNVSTLELGDSALYLCASSLLAGGNNEQFFGPGTRLTVL.

The chain joins TRBV28 to TRBJ1-1; maybe TRBD1 (6 bases). Trimming took off 1 base at V and 4 bases at J, with 13 bases between the two ends. Germline CDR1 is MDHEN and CDR2 is SYDVKM. The CDR3 spans 15 residues. The CDR3 sequence: CASSLSSGGRTEAFF. The DNA of the CDR3 is TGTGCCAGCAGTTTATCCTCGGGGGGGCGCACTGAAGCTTTCTTT.

The chain joins TRBV5-4 to TRBJ1-2, with D possibly being TRBD1 (5 bases). The V gene lost 0 bases and the J gene lost 7 bases, with 13 bases spanning the gap. The germline V gene has CDR1 SGHNT and CDR2 YYREEE (reference sequence). This CDR3 spans 14 amino acids. CDR3 in DNA: TGTGCCAGCAGCTTGGGCCAGGGAAGGGGTGGCTACACCTTC. The encoded protein is CASSLGQGRGGYTF.

The V gene is TRBV19, the J gene TRBJ2-1; D is ambiguous. Trimming removed 10 bases at V and 2 bases at J, with 15 bases between. This CDR3 spans 14 amino acids. Germline V gene sequence: CDR1 LNHDA, CDR2 SQIVND (reference sequence). DNA for the CDR3: TGTGCCACCACACCGGGTTTTCCCTACAATGAGCAGTTCTTC. It translates to CATTPGFPYNEQFF.

The chain carries TRBV28 and TRBJ2-7; 9 bases align to TRBD2. This CDR3 region has 16 residues. The ends lost 2 bases at V and 4 bases at J; junction bases unmatched: 9. Germline loops: CDR1 MDHEN, CDR2 SYDVKM. The CDR3 DNA follows: TGTGCCAGCAGTTTAGGGGCGGCGGGAGGGCGGTACGAGCAGTACTTC. Translation: CASSLGAAGGRYEQYF.

Remarks on this clone: The sample holds other DNA sequences that translate to the same CDR3. J is TRBJ1-2 and V is TRBV5-6, with D tentatively TRBD1 (5 bases). V lost 3 bases to trimming and J lost 3 bases, with 9 bases between them. Per germline, CDR1 SGHDT and CDR2 YYEEEE. The CDR3 extends over 13 amino acids. CDR3 DNA sequence: TGTGCCAGCAGCTCACAGGCGCACTATGGCTACACCTTC. This encodes CASSSQAHYGYTF.

The rearrangement uses TRBV24-1 and TRBJ1-5, with 7 nucleotides matching TRBD1. Trimming cost V 5 bases and J 3 bases; bases outside gene matches: 6. The CDR3 consists of 15 residues. CDR1 and CDR2 (germline): KGHDR, SFDVKD. CDR3 region: CATSVAGTDNQPQHF. The CDR3 DNA sequence: TGTGCCACCAGTGTCGCCGGGACAGACAATCAGCCCCAGCATTTT.

This chain uses TRBV5-5 with TRBJ2-3, with TRBD1 as a possible D gene (6 bases). Deletions cut 4 bases from V and 8 bases from J, with 14 bases between. Germline CDR1 SGHKS, CDR2 YYEKEE (reference sequence). The CDR3 loop spans 13 amino acids. CDR3 sequence: CASSPDRRFTQYF. CDR3 in DNA: TGTGCCAGCAGCCCGGACAGAAGGTTTACGCAGTATTTT. Complete variable domain (other parts from reference TRBV5-5 and TRBJ2-3): DAGVTQSPTHLIKTRGQQVTLRCSPISGHKSVSWYQQVLGQGPQFIFQYYEKEERGRGNFPDRFSARQFPNYSSELNVNALLLGDSALYLCASSPDRRFTQYFGPGTRLTVL.

This chain joins TRBV5-5 and TRBJ2-3, with unresolved D. V was shortened by 1 base and J by 6 bases, with 6 bases between the two germline ends. The CDR3 runs 12 residues. CDR1 SGHKS and CDR2 YYEKEE come from the germline V gene (reference sequence). Here the CDR3 DNA reads TGTGCCAGCAGCTTGATGGAGGATACGCAGTATTTT. It encodes CASSLMEDTQYF.

The chain has TRBV6-5 and TRBJ1-5, with D possibly TRBD1 on 6 matching bases. V lost 0 bases to trimming and J lost 3 bases, with 9 bases between them. CDR1 and CDR2 from the germline V gene are MNHEY and SVGAGI. The CDR3 extends over 15 amino acids. The CDR3 DNA reads TGTGCCAGCAGTTACTCGAGGGGGTTCAATCAGCCCCAGCATTTT. Translating it yields CASSYSRGFNQPQHF.

This CDR3 is CASSTRDRDMTQYF. DNA of the CDR3: TGTGCCAGCAGTACCCGGGACAGGGACATGACCCAGTACTTC. V is TRBV6-5 and J is TRBJ2-5; 9 nucleotides align to TRBD1. After removal of 5 bases from V and 7 bases from J, the junction contained 8 bases not matched to a gene. This CDR3 region has 14 residues. Germline CDR1 MNHEY, CDR2 SVGAGI.

This rearrangement joins TRBV10-3 to TRBJ2-2; the D gene is possibly TRBD2 (6 bases). The V gene lost 2 bases and the J gene lost 8 bases, with 15 bases spanning the gap. Germline V gene lookup returns CDR1 ENHRY and CDR2 SYGVKD. The CDR3 has 15 residues. The CDR3: CAISENSGFRGELFF. In nucleotides, the CDR3 is TGTGCCATCAGTGAGAATAGCGGCTTCAGGGGGGAGCTGTTTTTT.

The chain employs TRBV12-3 or TRBV12-4 and TRBJ1-1; no firm D call. Trimming removed 3 bases at V and 4 bases at J, with 9 bases between. The CDR3 runs to 13 residues. In nucleotides, the CDR3 is TGTGCCAGCAGTTTGCAGGAATCCACTGAAGCTTTCTTT. Translated: CASSLQESTEAFF.

The chain uses TRBV5-5 and TRBJ2-3, with D perhaps TRBD1 (6 bases). Germline CDR1 is SGHKS and CDR2 is YYEKEE (reference sequence). The CDR3 runs to 16 residues. The germline V and J ends were trimmed by 5 bases and 2 bases, with 18 bases remaining between them. For the CDR3, the DNA is TGTGCCAGCAGTTCCTTTACAGGGAAACACACAGATACGCAGTATTTT. This encodes CASSSFTGKHTDTQYF.

V and J are TRBV30 and TRBJ1-1; D gene ambiguous. The CDR3 is 11 residues long. Trimming shortened V by 3 bases and J by 7 bases, and 9 bases separated the two germline ends. In germline, CDR1 is GTSNPN, CDR2 SVGIG (reference sequence). CDR3 in amino acids: CAWSPGIEAFF. The DNA of the CDR3 is TGTGCCTGGAGCCCGGGGATTGAAGCTTTCTTT. The variable domain in full, completed from reference TRBV30 and TRBJ1-1, reads SQTIHQWPATLVQPVGSPLSLECTVEGTSNPNLYWYRQAAGRGLQLLFYSVGIGQISSEVPQNLSASRPQDRQFILSSKKLLLSDSGFYLCAWSPGIEAFFGQGTRLTVV.

As to this clone: Compared with germline, one end of the junction differs, possibly owing to a read error. The gene calls are TRBV5-4 and TRBJ2-3, with 7 positions matching TRBD2. Germline V gene sequence: CDR1 SGHNT, CDR2 YYREEE (reference sequence). The CDR3 runs 13 residues. CDR3: CASRLGGTDTQYF. CDR3 nucleotides: TGTGCCAGCAGGTTGGGAGGGACAGATACGCAGTATTTT.

The chain is built from TRBV19 and TRBJ2-3, with TRBD2 as a possible D gene (5 bases). V was clipped by 5 bases and J by 2 bases, with 20 bases between them. CDR3 length: 17 amino acids. Germline V lookup: CDR1 LNHDA, CDR2 SQIVND (reference sequence). The CDR3 protein is CASSPGLPQPPTDTQYF. The DNA of the CDR3 is TGTGCCAGTAGTCCCGGACTGCCTCAGCCCCCCACAGATACGCAGTATTTT. Based on the CDR3 plus reference TRBV19 and TRBJ2-3, the full variable domain is DGGITQSPKYLFRKEGQNVTLSCEQNLNHDAMYWYRQDPGQGLRLIYYSQIVNDFQKGDIAEGYSVSREKKESFPLTVTSAQKNPTAFYLCASSPGLPQPPTDTQYFGPGTRLTVL.

V is TRBV6-5 and J is TRBJ2-3; TRBD2 matches at 8 bases. V trimming: 6 bases; J trimming: 0 bases; junction bases outside the gene matches: 5. From germline, CDR1 is MNHEY and CDR2 SVGAGI. The CDR3 is made up of 15 amino acids. The CDR3 loop reads CASSRGGPSTDTQYF. DNA of the CDR3: TGTGCCAGCAGCCGGGGGGGTCCTAGCACAGATACGCAGTATTTT.

This rearrangement joins TRBV5-1 to TRBJ2-2; 10 bases are a match to TRBD1. Trimming cost V 4 bases and J 3 bases; bases outside gene matches: 3. Germline V gene sequence: CDR1 SGHRS, CDR2 YFSETQ. The CDR3 contains 15 residues. In DNA form, the CDR3 reads TGCGCCAGCAGCGGACAGGGGGTTTACACCGGGGAGCTGTTTTTT. The encoded protein is CASSGQGVYTGELFF.

The chain has TRBV11-2 and TRBJ1-4; D is ambiguous. Germline CDR1 and CDR2: SGHAT and FQNNGV. This CDR3 has 13 amino acids. Trimming took off 5 bases at V and 8 bases at J, with 12 bases between the two ends. DNA for the CDR3: TGTGCCAGCAGCCCTAGACGGGGAGAAAAACTGTTTTTT. Protein sequence: CASSPRRGEKLFF.

This chain connects TRBV7-9 to TRBJ2-4, with D tentatively TRBD1 (6 bases). CDR3 length: 12 amino acids. Per germline, CDR1 SEHNR and CDR2 FQNEAQ (reference sequence). Trimming left V 5 bases short and J 15 bases short, with 17 bases between. The CDR3 spells CASSLLQDRRYF. CDR3 bases: TGTGCCAGCAGCCTACTCCAGGACAGAAGGTACTTC.

The chain combines TRBV5-1 with TRBJ1-1, with D tentatively TRBD1 (6 bases). Germline values: CDR1 SGHRS, CDR2 YFSETQ. V was cut by 2 bases and J by 1 base, with 21 bases left in between. The CDR3 has 18 residues. CDR3 residues: CASSFTGRGRRTNTEAFF. DNA of the CDR3: TGCGCCAGCAGCTTTACAGGGAGGGGCCGGAGAACGAACACTGAAGCTTTCTTT.

The CDR3 nucleotides are TGTGCCAGCAGCCCCCAGCTAGGACAGGGCTTCGGCTACACCTTC. Translated: CASSPQLGQGFGYTF. V usage is TRBV14 and J usage is TRBJ1-2; 8 nucleotides align to TRBD1. The V and J ends lost 4 bases and 8 bases, in that order; junction bases with no gene match: 12. The CDR3 runs 15 residues. Germline V CDR1 and CDR2: SGHDN, FVKESK.

The chain employs TRBV9 and TRBJ2-3; 9 bases line up with TRBD1. Germline V CDR1 and CDR2: SGDLS, YYNGEE. The CDR3 runs 17 residues. The ends lost 3 bases at V and 4 bases at J; junction bases unmatched: 12. CDR3 DNA: TGTGCCAGCAGCGCGGGGCAACAGGGGGCGCGACCAGATACGCAGTATTTT. It is translated as CASSAGQQGARPDTQYF. The full variable domain, completed using reference TRBV9 and TRBJ2-3, is DSGVTQTPKHLITATGQRVTLRCSPRSGDLSVYWYQQSLDQGLQFLIQYYNGEERAKGNILERFSAQQFPDLHSELNLSSLELGDSALYFCASSAGQQGARPDTQYFGPGTRLTVL.

The genes are TRBV9 and TRBJ2-7; the D gene is possibly TRBD2 (5 bases). The CDR3 covers 12 residues. The V end lost 2 bases, the J end lost 7 bases, and 10 bases lay between the germline ends. Germline lookup yields CDR1 SGDLS and CDR2 YYNGEE. CDR3 in amino acids: CASSVFGGEQYF. Written as DNA, the CDR3 is TGTGCCAGCAGCGTTTTCGGAGGTGAGCAGTACTTC.

The chain combines TRBV30 with TRBJ1-1; a possible D gene is TRBD1 (5 bases). This CDR3 spans 13 amino acids. CDR1 is GTSNPN and CDR2 is SVGIG in the germline V gene (reference sequence). With 6 bases removed from V and 0 bases from J, the gap between germline ends came to 11 bases. CDR3 nucleotide sequence: TGTGCCTGTTCGGCAGGGATGAACACTGAAGCTTTCTTT. Translating gives CACSAGMNTEAFF.

The chain joins TRBV7-9 to TRBJ2-5, with D possibly TRBD2 on 5 matching bases. Trimming removed 1 base at V and 5 bases at J, with 8 bases between. This CDR3 is built from 13 residues. Germline assignment: CDR1 SEHNR and CDR2 FQNEAQ (reference sequence). The CDR3 DNA reads TGTGCCAGCAGCTTAGTAGCGTCGGAGACCCAGTACTTC. Translation gives CASSLVASETQYF.

The chain is built from TRBV2 and TRBJ2-1; 9 nucleotides agree with TRBD2. From germline, CDR1 is SNHLY and CDR2 FYNNEI. Unmatched junction bases numbered 6, after V lost 5 bases and J lost 4 bases. This CDR3 is built from 15 residues. CDR3 protein: CASSSREGGYNEQFF. For the CDR3, the DNA is TGTGCCAGCAGTTCGCGGGAGGGGGGATACAATGAGCAGTTCTTC.

The J gene is TRBJ2-7, the V gene TRBV11-2; TRBD2 agrees at 10 bases. The CDR3 length is 16 residues. Germline trimming cut 0 bases from V and 4 bases from J; bases unmatched to any gene: 6. The V gene's germline CDR1 is SGHAT and CDR2 FQNNGV. CDR3 protein: CASSLDLTSGVYEQYF. CDR3 sequence (DNA): TGTGCCAGCAGCTTAGATCTCACTAGCGGGGTTTACGAGCAGTACTTC.